The 29 T cell receptor beta chains in this list originate from one sample, sequenced in a study of T cell responses to AZD1222 COVID-19 vaccine. TCRdb's copy holds only in-frame clones and misses some; the assay was immunoSEQ multiplex PCR. This sample has 200,000 to 250,000 clones, with about 94% found just once. The starting material was peripheral blood, obtained 28 days after the second dose of the MenACWY control vaccine. The receptors here all came from an adult who received the MenACWY meningococcal vaccine as a control.

The chain has TRBV9 and TRBJ1-1; D remains unclear. The CDR3 has 13 residues. CDR1 is SGDLS, CDR2 YYNGEE, per germline. Trimming took 3 bases from V and 0 from J, leaving 6 bases between them. CDR3 sequence: CASSGSLNTEAFF. CDR3 DNA sequence: TGTGCCAGCAGCGGTTCTTTGAACACTGAAGCTTTCTTT. The variable domain in full, completed from reference TRBV9 and TRBJ1-1, reads DSGVTQTPKHLITATGQRVTLRCSPRSGDLSVYWYQQSLDQGLQFLIQYYNGEERAKGNILERFSAQQFPDLHSELNLSSLELGDSALYFCASSGSLNTEAFFGQGTRLTVV.

The chain links TRBV7-3 to TRBJ2-3, with 8 bases aligning to TRBD1. CDR3 size: 15 residues. Losses at the gene ends were 5 bases for V and 2 bases for J; bases not matched to a gene: 6. The germline CDR1 and CDR2 sequences are SGHTA and FQGTGA. The CDR3 region has the DNA TGTGCCAGCAGCCCCCGACAGGGGACCACAGATACGCAGTATTTT. It yields the protein CASSPRQGTTDTQYF.

The chain employs TRBV28 and TRBJ2-7, with D possibly TRBD2 on 5 matching bases. The CDR3 is 14 residues long. The germline V gene encodes CDR1 MDHEN and CDR2 SYDVKM. With 5 bases removed from V and 1 base from J, the gap between germline ends came to 12 bases. The CDR3 region has the DNA TGTGCCAGCAGTGCCAATCTAGCATCCTACGAGCAGTACTTC. Translated, it gives CASSANLASYEQYF.

The chain is built from TRBV4-1 and TRBJ1-4; TRBD1 might be the D (5 bases). The CDR3 runs 15 residues. Germline CDR1 MGHRA, CDR2 YSYEKL. Trimming took off 0 bases at V and 6 bases at J, with 11 bases between the two ends. The CDR3 here is CASSQEKGRDEKLFF. Written as DNA, the CDR3 is TGCGCCAGCAGCCAAGAAAAGGGGCGCGATGAAAAACTGTTTTTT.

This chain connects TRBV6-2 or TRBV6-3 to TRBJ2-7, with a possible D match to TRBD2 (6 bases). Germline lookup yields CDR1 MNHEY and CDR2 SVGEGT. Trimming removed 4 bases at V and 3 bases at J, with 16 bases between. The CDR3 runs to 15 residues. CDR3 sequence: CASSSTSGSGYEQYF. The CDR3 nucleotides are TGTGCCAGCAGTTCCACGAGCGGGTCGGGCTACGAGCAGTACTTC.

V usage is TRBV19 and J usage is TRBJ2-3, with D unclear. The CDR3 has 15 residues. Trimming left V 7 bases short and J 0 bases short, with 14 bases between. Germline CDR1 reads LNHDA; CDR2 reads SQIVND (reference sequence). The CDR3 coding sequence is TGTGCCAGTAAGCAGGCAGAAGCTAGCACAGATACGCAGTATTTT. Its translation: CASKQAEASTDTQYF.

This chain connects TRBV5-4 to TRBJ1-5; D gene ambiguous. Trimming took off 1 base at V and 2 bases at J, with 10 bases between the two ends. CDR1 SGHNT and CDR2 YYREEE come from the germline V gene (reference sequence). This CDR3 is 15 amino acids long. The CDR3 nucleotides read TGTGCCAGCAGCTTGATGGGCGGGGGCAATCAGCCCCAGCATTTT. Its translation is CASSLMGGGNQPQHF.

This chain connects TRBV4-1 to TRBJ1-5; no firm D call. Germline lookup yields CDR1 MGHRA and CDR2 YSYEKL. V was trimmed by 1 base and J by 1 base, leaving 8 bases between them. CDR3 length: 15 residues. This CDR3 is CASSQGRSSNQPQHF. The CDR3 DNA reads TGCGCCAGCAGCCAAGGCAGGTCGAGCAATCAGCCCCAGCATTTT.

V gene TRBV12-3 or TRBV12-4 combines with J gene TRBJ2-2; no reliable D call. The CDR3 totals 13 residues. The ends were cut back, 5 bases at V and 6 bases at J, with 10 bases in the middle. CDR3 region: CASSPIVSGELFF. The CDR3 DNA reads TGTGCCAGCAGTCCCATAGTTTCCGGGGAGCTGTTTTTT.

The rearrangement joins TRBV2 to TRBJ2-1, with a possible D match to TRBD2 (5 bases). The germline V gene encodes CDR1 SNHLY and CDR2 FYNNEI. This CDR3 comprises 13 residues. V lost 1 base to trimming and J lost 7 bases, with 8 bases between them. The CDR3 region has the DNA TGTGCCAGCAGTGAAGAAAGGAGGAATGAGCAGTTCTTC. It is translated as CASSEERRNEQFF.

The V and J genes are TRBV28 and TRBJ1-2, with a weak D call TRBD1 (6 bases). V was pared by 6 bases and J by 3 bases, with 14 bases between. Germline assignment: CDR1 MDHEN and CDR2 SYDVKM. This CDR3 has 14 residues. The CDR3 DNA is TGTGCCAGCAGGGGAACAGGGACCGACTATGGCTACACCTTC. Protein product: CASRGTGTDYGYTF.

This clone has only one observation. The CDR3 region has the DNA TGTGCCAGCAGTTATTTCCAGGGTCCCTACAATGAGCAGTTCTTC. Translating gives CASSYFQGPYNEQFF. The chain couples TRBV6-5 to TRBJ2-1; tentative D call: TRBD1 (5 bases). V dropped 3 bases and J dropped 2 bases, with 11 bases sitting between them. CDR3 length: 15 amino acids. Germline values: CDR1 MNHEY, CDR2 SVGAGI.

This clone was counted a few times. The V and J genes are TRBV6-5 and TRBJ1-1, with a weak D call TRBD1 (5 bases). The CDR3 has 14 amino acids. Germline assignment: CDR1 MNHEY and CDR2 SVGAGI. Trimming left V 3 bases short and J 1 base short, with 9 bases between. CDR3 in amino acids: CASSYSTANTEAFF. CDR3 sequence (DNA): TGTGCCAGCAGTTATTCGACAGCGAACACTGAAGCTTTCTTT.

The J gene is TRBJ1-6, the V gene TRBV9; D not resolved. Looked up from germline, CDR1 is SGDLS and CDR2 is YYNGEE. This CDR3 is 17 amino acids long. V lost 2 bases, J lost 0 bases, and 12 bases lay in between. The CDR3 reads CASSVSGTSSYNSPLHF. DNA of the CDR3: TGTGCCAGCAGCGTGAGCGGCACGAGCTCCTATAATTCACCCCTCCACTTT.

This chain uses TRBV5-6 with TRBJ1-1; D call uncertain. CDR1 is SGHDT and CDR2 is YYEEEE in the germline V gene. The CDR3 length is 13 residues. The V end was cut by 4 bases, the J end by 3 bases, with 10 bases between. CDR3 DNA sequence: TGTGCCAGCAGCCCCGTTATCCACACTGAAGCTTTCTTT. Residues: CASSPVIHTEAFF.

This rearrangement joins TRBV7-9 to TRBJ1-5; 9 bases agree with TRBD1. CDR3 length: 15 amino acids. Trimming removed 4 bases from V and 7 bases from J; junction bases left unmatched: 8. CDR1 and CDR2 from the germline V gene are SEHNR and FQNEAQ (reference sequence). This CDR3 reads CASSSGTGREQPQHF. As DNA, the CDR3 is TGTGCCAGCAGCTCAGGGACAGGGAGAGAGCAGCCCCAGCATTTT.

The rearrangement uses TRBV19 and TRBJ2-1, with 7 nucleotides matching TRBD1. This CDR3 comprises 15 residues. V trimming: 6 bases; J trimming: 0 bases; junction bases outside the gene matches: 5. The germline V gene encodes CDR1 LNHDA and CDR2 SQIVND (reference sequence). CDR3 in amino acids: CASSLDRTSYNEQFF. CDR3 sequence (DNA): TGTGCCAGTAGCCTGGACAGGACCTCCTACAATGAGCAGTTCTTC.

The rearrangement links TRBV5-1 to TRBJ1-2; 9 bases are shared with TRBD1. In germline, CDR1 is SGHRS, CDR2 YFSETQ. The ends lost 0 bases at V and 4 bases at J; junction bases unmatched: 10. The CDR3 is 17 residues long. The CDR3: CASSLENSGGQGYGYTF. The DNA for the CDR3 is TGCGCCAGCAGCTTGGAGAACTCGGGGGGACAGGGCTATGGCTACACCTTC.

This chain uses TRBV27 with TRBJ1-5; D possibly corresponds to TRBD1 (5 bases). Looked up from germline, CDR1 is MNHEY and CDR2 is SMNVEV (reference sequence). This CDR3 is 14 amino acids long. Trimming took off 0 bases at V and 4 bases at J, with 7 bases between the two ends. CDR3 region: CASSLSGENQPQHF. DNA for the CDR3: TGTGCCAGCAGTTTATCGGGGGAAAATCAGCCCCAGCATTTT.

The rearrangement uses TRBV28 and TRBJ2-7, with TRBD1 identical over 7 bases. J lost 0 bases, V lost 6 bases, and 11 bases had no gene match. The CDR3 is 16 residues long. Germline CDR1 reads MDHEN; CDR2 reads SYDVKM. The CDR3 DNA follows: TGTGCCAGCAGCGATCCGACAGGGAGCAGCTCCTACGAGCAGTACTTC. It translates to CASSDPTGSSSYEQYF.

The V call is TRBV5-1, the J call TRBJ2-2; no definite D call. Trimming removed 0 bases at V and 6 bases at J, with 6 bases between. The CDR3 contains 13 residues. The germline V gene has CDR1 SGHRS and CDR2 YFSETQ. DNA of the CDR3: TGCGCCAGCAGCTTGGATTGGGCCGGGGAGCTGTTTTTT. Amino acids: CASSLDWAGELFF. The full variable domain, with the rest looked up from reference TRBV5-1 and TRBJ2-2, is KAGVTQTPRYLIKTRGQQVTLSCSPISGHRSVSWYQQTPGQGLQFLFEYFSETQRNKGNFPGRFSGRQFSNSRSEMNVSTLELGDSALYLCASSLDWAGELFFGEGSRLTVL.

The chain recombines TRBV30 with TRBJ1-2; no clear D. Germline V gene data show CDR1 as GTSNPN and CDR2 as SVGIG (reference sequence). This CDR3 is built from 13 residues. Trimming removed 8 bases from V and 4 bases from J, with 17 bases in between. The CDR3 DNA sequence: TGTGCCGAATCGACCTTAGGCGGCTATGGCTACACCTTC. It translates to CAESTLGGYGYTF.

The chain employs TRBV6-6 and TRBJ1-5; D perhaps matches TRBD1 (6 bases). The V gene's germline CDR1 is MNHNY and CDR2 SVGAGI (reference sequence). The length of the CDR3 is 13 residues. V lost 10 bases and J lost 0, with 10 bases in between. The chain's CDR3 is CATRGLSNQPQHF. The DNA for the CDR3 is TGTGCCACCAGGGGACTTAGCAATCAGCCCCAGCATTTT.

The V call is TRBV7-8, the J call TRBJ2-2, with TRBD1 identical over 7 bases. This CDR3 is 16 amino acids long. V lost 3 bases, J lost 5 bases, and 9 bases stayed unmatched. The germline CDR1 and CDR2 sequences are SGHVS and FQNEAQ. The CDR3 nucleotides are TGTGCCAGCAGCTTCGACAGGGTAGAGGAGACCGGGGAGCTGTTTTTT. Protein sequence: CASSFDRVEETGELFF.

The rearrangement uses TRBV10-2 and TRBJ2-1; 10 bases fit TRBD2. Trimming removed 4 bases from V and 4 bases from J; junction bases left unmatched: 7. Germline-derived CDR1 and CDR2 are WSHSY and SAAADI. The CDR3 has 16 residues. The DNA for the CDR3 is TGCGCCAGCAGTGGGAACCCTAGCGGGAGATACAATGAGCAGTTCTTC. As protein: CASSGNPSGRYNEQFF.

This clone was recorded once. At one boundary the junction diverges from the germline segment, which might be a read error. The rearrangement uses TRBV3-1 (or the pseudogene TRBV3-2) and TRBJ2-5; D gene uncertain. The CDR3 is 13 residues long. Germline V gives CDR1 LGHDT, CDR2 YNNKEL (reference sequence). In DNA, the CDR3 is TGTGCCAGCAGCCAAGCAGCCCAACAGACCCAGTACTTC. Translation gives CASSQAAQQTQYF.

The rearrangement joins TRBV18 to TRBJ1-4, with unresolved D. Per the germline V gene, CDR1 is KGHSH and CDR2 is LQKENI. V was shortened by 3 bases and J by 0 bases, with 11 bases between the two germline ends. CDR3 length equals 16 residues. The CDR3 bases are TGTGCCAGCTCACCGCGTGCGACCGCAACTAATGAAAAACTGTTTTTT. It is translated as CASSPRATATNEKLFF.

This chain joins TRBV2 and TRBJ2-7; no definite D call. Trimming removed 7 bases from V and 4 bases from J, with 11 bases in between. The length of the CDR3 is 12 residues. The germline gives CDR1 SNHLY, CDR2 FYNNEI. The CDR3 loop is CASTEGRYEQYF. CDR3 in DNA: TGTGCCAGCACCGAAGGGCGGTACGAGCAGTACTTC.

The CDR3 protein is CASISTGSIGTEAFF. For the CDR3, the DNA is TGTGCCAGCATATCGACAGGGTCTATTGGAACTGAAGCTTTCTTT. The genes are TRBV6-5 and TRBJ1-1; 7 bases are a match to TRBD1. The CDR3 runs 15 residues. V was pared by 7 bases and J by 5 bases, with 13 bases of the junction left unmatched. CDR1 and CDR2 from the germline V gene are MNHEY and SVGAGI.